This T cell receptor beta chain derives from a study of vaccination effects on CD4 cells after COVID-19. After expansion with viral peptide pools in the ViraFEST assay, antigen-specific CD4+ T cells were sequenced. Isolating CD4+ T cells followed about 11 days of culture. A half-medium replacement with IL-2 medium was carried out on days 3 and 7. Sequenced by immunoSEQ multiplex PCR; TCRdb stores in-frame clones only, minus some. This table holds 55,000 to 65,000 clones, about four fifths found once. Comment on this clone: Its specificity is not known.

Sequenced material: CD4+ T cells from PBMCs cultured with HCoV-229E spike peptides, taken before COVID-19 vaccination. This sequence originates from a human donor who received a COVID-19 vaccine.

The DNA of the CDR3 is TGTGCCAGCAGCGGGACGGTCAGCTCCTATAATTCACCCCTCCACTTT. This codes for CASSGTVSSYNSPLHF. The chain links TRBV9 to TRBJ1-6, with D uncertain. Germline-derived CDR1 and CDR2 are SGDLS and YYNGEE. Trimming shortened V by 3 bases and J by 0 bases, and 10 bases separated the two germline ends. The CDR3 has 16 residues. Supplemented by reference TRBV9 and TRBJ1-6, the full variable domain reads DSGVTQTPKHLITATGQRVTLRCSPRSGDLSVYWYQQSLDQGLQFLIQYYNGEERAKGNILERFSAQQFPDLHSELNLSSLELGDSALYFCASSGTVSSYNSPLHFGNGTRLTVT.